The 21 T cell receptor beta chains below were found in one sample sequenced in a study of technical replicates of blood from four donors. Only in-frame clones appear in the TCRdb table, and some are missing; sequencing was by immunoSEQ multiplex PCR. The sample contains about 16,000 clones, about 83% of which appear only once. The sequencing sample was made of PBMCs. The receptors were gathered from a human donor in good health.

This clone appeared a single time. The CDR3 spells CASSEPGQGSYEQYF. The CDR3 coding sequence is TGCGCCAGCAGCGAACCGGGACAGGGCTCCTACGAGCAGTACTTC. This chain uses TRBV10-2 with TRBJ2-7; TRBD1 agrees at 9 bases. There are 15 residues in the CDR3. CDR1 is WSHSY and CDR2 is SAAADI in the germline V gene. The trim removed 6 bases at V and 0 bases at J, leaving 6 bases unmatched.

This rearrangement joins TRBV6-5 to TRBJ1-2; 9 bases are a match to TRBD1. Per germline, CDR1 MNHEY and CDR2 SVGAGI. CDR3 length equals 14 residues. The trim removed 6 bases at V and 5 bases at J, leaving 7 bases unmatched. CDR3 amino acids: CASRRQGVNYGYTF. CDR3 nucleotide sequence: TGTGCCAGCAGAAGACAGGGGGTTAATTATGGCTACACCTTC.

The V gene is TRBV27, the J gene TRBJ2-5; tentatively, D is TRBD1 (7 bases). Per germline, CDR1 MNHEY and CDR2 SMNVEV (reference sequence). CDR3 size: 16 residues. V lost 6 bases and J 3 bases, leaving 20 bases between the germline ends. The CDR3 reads CASSLIAGQPEETQYF. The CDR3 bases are TGTGCCAGCAGCCTAATCGCGGGACAGCCCGAAGAGACCCAGTACTTC.

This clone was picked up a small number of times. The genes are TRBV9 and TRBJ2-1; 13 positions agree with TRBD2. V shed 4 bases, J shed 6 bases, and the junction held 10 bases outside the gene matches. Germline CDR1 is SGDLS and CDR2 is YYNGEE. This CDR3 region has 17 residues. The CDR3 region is CASSPRSGLAGINEQFF. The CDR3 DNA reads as TGTGCCAGCAGCCCCCGCTCGGGACTAGCGGGAATCAATGAGCAGTTCTTC.

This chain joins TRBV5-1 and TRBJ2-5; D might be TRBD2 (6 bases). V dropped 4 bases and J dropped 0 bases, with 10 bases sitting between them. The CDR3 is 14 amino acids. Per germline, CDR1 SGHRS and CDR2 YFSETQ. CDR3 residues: CASSHSGDQETQYF. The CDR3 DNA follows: TGCGCCAGCAGCCATAGCGGAGACCAAGAGACCCAGTACTTC.

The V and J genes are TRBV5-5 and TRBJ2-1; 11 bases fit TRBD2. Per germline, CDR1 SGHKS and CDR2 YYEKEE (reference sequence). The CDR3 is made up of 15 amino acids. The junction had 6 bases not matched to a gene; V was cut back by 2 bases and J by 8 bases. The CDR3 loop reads CASSLLAGEFDEQFF. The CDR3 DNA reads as TGTGCCAGCAGCTTACTAGCGGGAGAGTTTGATGAGCAGTTCTTC.

The CDR3 region has the DNA TGTGCCAGCAGCTTGTCCAGCGGGAGTTGGGAGCAGTACTTC. It yields the protein CASSLSSGSWEQYF. The rearrangement joins TRBV7-3 to TRBJ2-7; TRBD2 aligns across 8 bases. The junction had 8 bases not matched to a gene; V was cut back by 3 bases and J by 7 bases. CDR1 and CDR2 (germline): SGHTA, FQGTGA. This CDR3 has 14 residues.

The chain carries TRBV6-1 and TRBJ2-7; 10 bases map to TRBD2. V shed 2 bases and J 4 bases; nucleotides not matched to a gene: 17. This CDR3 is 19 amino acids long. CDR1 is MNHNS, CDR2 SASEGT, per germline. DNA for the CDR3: TGTGCCAGCAGTGAAAGAACTAGCGGGACCTCTAACCTACCTTACGAGCAGTACTTC. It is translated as CASSERTSGTSNLPYEQYF.

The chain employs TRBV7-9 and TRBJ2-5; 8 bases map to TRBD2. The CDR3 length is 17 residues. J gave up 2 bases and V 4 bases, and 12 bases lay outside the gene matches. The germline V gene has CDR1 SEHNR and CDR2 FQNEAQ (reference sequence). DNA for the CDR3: TGTGCCAGCAGCTCCGGGAGGACTAGCTCCATTCAAGAGACCCAGTACTTC. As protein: CASSSGRTSSIQETQYF. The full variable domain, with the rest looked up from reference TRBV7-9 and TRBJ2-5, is DTGVSQNPRHKITKRGQNVTFRCDPISEHNRLYWYRQTLGQGPEFLTYFQNEAQLEKSRLLSDRFSAERPKGSFSTLEIQRTEQGDSAMYLCASSSGRTSSIQETQYFGPGTRLLVL.

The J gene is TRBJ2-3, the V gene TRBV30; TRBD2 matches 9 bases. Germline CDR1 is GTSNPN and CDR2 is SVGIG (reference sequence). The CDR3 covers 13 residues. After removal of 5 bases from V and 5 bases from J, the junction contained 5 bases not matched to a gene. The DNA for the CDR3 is TGTGCCTGGCTGCGGGAGGGCTTAGATACGCAGTATTTT. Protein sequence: CAWLREGLDTQYF.

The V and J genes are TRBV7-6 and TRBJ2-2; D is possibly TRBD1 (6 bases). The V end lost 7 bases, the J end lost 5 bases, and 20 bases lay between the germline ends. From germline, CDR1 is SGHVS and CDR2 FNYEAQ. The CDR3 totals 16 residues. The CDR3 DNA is TGTGCCAGCACCCCTAGGGGGTCGGATTATACCGGGGAGCTGTTTTTT. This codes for CASTPRGSDYTGELFF. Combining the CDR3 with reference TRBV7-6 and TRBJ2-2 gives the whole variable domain GAGVSQSPRYKVTKRGQDVALRCDPISGHVSLYWYRQALGQGPEFLTYFNYEAQQDKSGLPNDRFSAERPEGSISTLTIQRTEQRDSAMYRCASTPRGSDYTGELFFGEGSRLTVL.

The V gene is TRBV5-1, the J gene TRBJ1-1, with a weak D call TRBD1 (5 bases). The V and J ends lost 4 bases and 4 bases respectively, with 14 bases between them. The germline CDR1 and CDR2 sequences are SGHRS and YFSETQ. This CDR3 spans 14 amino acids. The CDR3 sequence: CASSAQGFGTEAFF. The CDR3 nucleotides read TGCGCCAGCAGCGCGCAGGGATTTGGCACTGAAGCTTTCTTT.

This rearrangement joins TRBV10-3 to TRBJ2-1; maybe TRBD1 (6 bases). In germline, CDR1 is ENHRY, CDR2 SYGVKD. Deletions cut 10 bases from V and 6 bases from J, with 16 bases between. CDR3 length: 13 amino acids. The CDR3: CATKGQAGNEQFF. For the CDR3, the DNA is TGTGCCACCAAGGGACAAGCAGGCAATGAGCAGTTCTTC.

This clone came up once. CDR3 in amino acids: CASSLFFRANQPQHF. DNA for the CDR3: TGTGCCAGCAGCTTATTTTTCAGGGCTAATCAGCCCCAGCATTTT. The V gene is TRBV7-8, the J gene TRBJ1-5; possibly TRBD1 for D (5 bases). Deletions cut 2 bases from V and 4 bases from J, with 12 bases between. The CDR3 is made up of 15 amino acids. Per the germline V gene, CDR1 is SGHVS and CDR2 is FQNEAQ.

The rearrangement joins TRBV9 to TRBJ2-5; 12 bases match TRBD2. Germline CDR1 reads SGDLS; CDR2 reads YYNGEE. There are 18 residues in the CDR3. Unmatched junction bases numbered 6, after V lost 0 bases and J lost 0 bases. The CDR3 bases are TGTGCCAGCAGCGTAGGAGGACTAGCGGGAACTTACCAAGAGACCCAGTACTTC. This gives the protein CASSVGGLAGTYQETQYF.

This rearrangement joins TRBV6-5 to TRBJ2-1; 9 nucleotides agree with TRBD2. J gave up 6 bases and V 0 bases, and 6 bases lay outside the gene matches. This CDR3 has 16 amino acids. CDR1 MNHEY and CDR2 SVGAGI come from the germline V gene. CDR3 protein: CASSYSSSGSGNEQFF. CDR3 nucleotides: TGTGCCAGCAGTTACTCGAGTAGCGGGAGTGGCAATGAGCAGTTCTTC.

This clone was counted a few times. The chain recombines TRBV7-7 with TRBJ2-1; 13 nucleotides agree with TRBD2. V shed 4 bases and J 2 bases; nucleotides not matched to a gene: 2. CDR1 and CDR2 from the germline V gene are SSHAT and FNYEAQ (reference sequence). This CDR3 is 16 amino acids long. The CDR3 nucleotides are TGTGCCAGCAGCTCGGGGACTAGCGGGACCTACAATGAGCAGTTCTTC. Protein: CASSSGTSGTYNEQFF.

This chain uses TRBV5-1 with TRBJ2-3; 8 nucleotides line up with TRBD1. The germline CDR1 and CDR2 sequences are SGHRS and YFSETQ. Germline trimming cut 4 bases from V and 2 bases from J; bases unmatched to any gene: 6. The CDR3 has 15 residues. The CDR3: CASSIGQGLTDTQYF. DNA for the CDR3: TGCGCCAGCAGCATCGGACAGGGACTCACAGATACGCAGTATTTT.

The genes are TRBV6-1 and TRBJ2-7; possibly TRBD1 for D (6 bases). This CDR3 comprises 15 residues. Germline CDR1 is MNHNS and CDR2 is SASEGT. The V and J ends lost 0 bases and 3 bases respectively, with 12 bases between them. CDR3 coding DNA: TGTGCCAGCAGTGAAGCGCTACAGGGAGTCTACGAGCAGTACTTC. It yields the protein CASSEALQGVYEQYF.

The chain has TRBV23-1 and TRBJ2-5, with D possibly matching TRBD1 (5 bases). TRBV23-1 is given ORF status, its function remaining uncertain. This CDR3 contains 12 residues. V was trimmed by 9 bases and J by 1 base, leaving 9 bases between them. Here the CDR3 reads CARGRSQETQYF. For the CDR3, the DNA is TGCGCCAGGGGGCGCTCCCAAGAGACCCAGTACTTC.

Written as DNA, the CDR3 is TGTGCCAGCAGTGACCGAGGAGCAACTAATGAAAAACTGTTTTTT. Translating it yields CASSDRGATNEKLFF. This chain links TRBV2 with TRBJ1-4, with D uncertain. The CDR3 is 15 residues long. V was pared by 3 bases and J by 0 bases, with 8 bases between. Germline CDR1 SNHLY, CDR2 FYNNEI.